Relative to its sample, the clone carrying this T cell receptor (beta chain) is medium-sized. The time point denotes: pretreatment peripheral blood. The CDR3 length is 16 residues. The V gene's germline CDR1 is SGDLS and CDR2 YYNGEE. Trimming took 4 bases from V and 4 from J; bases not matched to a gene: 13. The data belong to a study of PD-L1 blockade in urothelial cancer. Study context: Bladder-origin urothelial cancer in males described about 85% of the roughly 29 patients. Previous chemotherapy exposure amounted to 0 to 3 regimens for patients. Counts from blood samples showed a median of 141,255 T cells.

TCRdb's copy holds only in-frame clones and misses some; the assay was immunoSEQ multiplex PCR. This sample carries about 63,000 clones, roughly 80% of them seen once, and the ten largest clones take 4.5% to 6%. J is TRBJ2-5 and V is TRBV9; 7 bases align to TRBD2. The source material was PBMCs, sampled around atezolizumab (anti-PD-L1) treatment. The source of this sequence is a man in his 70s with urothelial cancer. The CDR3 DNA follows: TGTGCCAGCAGCTACGGGGCGGGAGAGGGATTAGAGACCCAGTACTTC. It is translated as CASSYGAGEGLETQYF.